This TCR beta chain was sequenced during a study of identical twins. Unique molecular identifiers were present on cDNA, and template switching added a universal primer site. TCRdb ran MiXCR on the 5' RACE reads and lists one entry per CDR3 protein. The sample lists over 500,000 distinct CDR3 sequences, approximately 22% occurring once. This clonotype has more than one count but fewer than ten. Trimming shortened V by 2 bases and J by 5 bases, and 14 bases separated the two germline ends. The germline CDR1 and CDR2 sequences are MNHEY and SVGAGI. The CDR3 extends over 15 amino acids. This sample was also put to use in a study of T cells expressing NK-cell markers. According to that study: Seven of the eight sequenced donors were HCMV-seropositive; one was seronegative. The share of CD8+ T cells held by dominant NKG2C+ clonotypes was roughly 1.0-8% in several donors. These clonotypes additionally ranked first within the CD3+CD56-NKG2C+ fraction of a handful of donors.

The gene calls are TRBV6-5 and TRBJ2-3, with D perhaps matching TRBD1 or TRBD2 (5 bases each). This clonotype originated in a woman under 30 in good health. The sample was CD4+ T cells sorted from blood. CDR3 sequence reads: CASSYARDGGDTQYF. DNA for the CDR3: TGTGCCAGCAGTTACGCAAGGGACGGTGGAGATACGCAGTATTTT.